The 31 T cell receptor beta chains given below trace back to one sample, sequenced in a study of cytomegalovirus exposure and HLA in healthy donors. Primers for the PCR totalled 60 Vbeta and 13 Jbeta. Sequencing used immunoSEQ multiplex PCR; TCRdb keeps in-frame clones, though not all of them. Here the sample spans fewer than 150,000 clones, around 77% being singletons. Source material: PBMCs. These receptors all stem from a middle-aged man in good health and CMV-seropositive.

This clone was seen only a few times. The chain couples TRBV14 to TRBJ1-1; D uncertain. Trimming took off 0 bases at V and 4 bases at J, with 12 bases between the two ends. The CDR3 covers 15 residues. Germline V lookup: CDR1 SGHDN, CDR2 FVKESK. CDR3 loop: CASSQEALPGTEAFF. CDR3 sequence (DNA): TGTGCCAGCAGCCAAGAAGCCCTCCCAGGCACTGAAGCTTTCTTT.

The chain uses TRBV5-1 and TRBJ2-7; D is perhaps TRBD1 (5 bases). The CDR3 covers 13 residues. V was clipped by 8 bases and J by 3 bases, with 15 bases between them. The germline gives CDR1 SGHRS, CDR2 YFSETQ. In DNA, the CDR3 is TGCGCCAGTGGGGCCGATCGGAACTACGAGCAGTACTTC. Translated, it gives CASGADRNYEQYF.

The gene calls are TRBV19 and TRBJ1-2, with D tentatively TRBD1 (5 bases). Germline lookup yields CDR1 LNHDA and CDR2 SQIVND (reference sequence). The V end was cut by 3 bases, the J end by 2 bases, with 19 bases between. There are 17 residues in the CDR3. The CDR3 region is CASSMNGARPQNYGYTF. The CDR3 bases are TGTGCCAGTAGTATGAATGGGGCCCGACCTCAAAACTATGGCTACACCTTC.

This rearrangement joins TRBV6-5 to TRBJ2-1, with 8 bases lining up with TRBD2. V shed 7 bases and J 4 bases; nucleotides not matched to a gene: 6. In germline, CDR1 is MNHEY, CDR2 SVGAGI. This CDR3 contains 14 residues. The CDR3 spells CASTKSGSYNEQFF. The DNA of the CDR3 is TGTGCCAGCACCAAAAGCGGGAGTTACAATGAGCAGTTCTTC.

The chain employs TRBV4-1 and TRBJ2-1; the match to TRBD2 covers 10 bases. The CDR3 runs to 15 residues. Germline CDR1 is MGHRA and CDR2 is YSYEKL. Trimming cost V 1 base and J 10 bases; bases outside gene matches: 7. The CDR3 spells CASSQVLAGEREQFF. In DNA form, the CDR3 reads TGCGCCAGCAGCCAAGTCCTAGCGGGGGAAAGAGAGCAGTTCTTC.

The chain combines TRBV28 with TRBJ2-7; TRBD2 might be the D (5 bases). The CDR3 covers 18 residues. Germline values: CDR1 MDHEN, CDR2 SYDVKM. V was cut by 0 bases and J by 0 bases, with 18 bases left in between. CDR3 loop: CASSLCGKWWESSYEQYF. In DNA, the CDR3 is TGTGCCAGCAGTTTATGCGGTAAGTGGTGGGAGAGCTCCTACGAGCAGTACTTC.

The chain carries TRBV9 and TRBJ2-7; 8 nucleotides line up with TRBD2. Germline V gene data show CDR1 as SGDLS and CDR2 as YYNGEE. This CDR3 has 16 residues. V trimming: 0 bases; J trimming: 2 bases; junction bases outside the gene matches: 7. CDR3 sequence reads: CASSVGGGGYTYEQYF. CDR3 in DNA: TGTGCCAGCAGCGTAGGTGGCGGGGGGTACACCTACGAGCAGTACTTC.

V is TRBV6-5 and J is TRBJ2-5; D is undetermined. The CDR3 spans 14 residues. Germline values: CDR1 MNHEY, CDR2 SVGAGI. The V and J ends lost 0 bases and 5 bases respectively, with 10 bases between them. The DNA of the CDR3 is TGTGCCAGCAGTTACTCGAGTAGCACGGAGACCCAGTACTTC. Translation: CASSYSSSTETQYF.

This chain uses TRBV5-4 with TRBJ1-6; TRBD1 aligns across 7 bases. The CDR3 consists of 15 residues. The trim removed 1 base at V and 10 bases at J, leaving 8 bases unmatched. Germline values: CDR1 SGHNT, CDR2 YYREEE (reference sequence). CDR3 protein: CASSLRQGVSSPLHF. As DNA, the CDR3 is TGTGCCAGCAGCTTGAGGCAGGGGGTTAGCTCACCCCTCCACTTT.

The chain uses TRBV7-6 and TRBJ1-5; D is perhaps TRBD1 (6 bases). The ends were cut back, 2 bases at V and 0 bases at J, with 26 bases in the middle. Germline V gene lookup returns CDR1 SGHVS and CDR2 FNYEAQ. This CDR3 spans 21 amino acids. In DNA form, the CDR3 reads TGTGCCAGCAGCTTAAGGGGGGGGGCAGGATCCTTACGTTATAGCAATCAGCCCCAGCATTTT. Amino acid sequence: CASSLRGGAGSLRYSNQPQHF.

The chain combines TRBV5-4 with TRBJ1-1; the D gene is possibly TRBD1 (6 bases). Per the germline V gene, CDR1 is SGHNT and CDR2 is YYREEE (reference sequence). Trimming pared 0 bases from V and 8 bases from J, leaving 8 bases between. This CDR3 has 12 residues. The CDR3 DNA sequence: TGTGCCAGCAGCTTGGCCCAGGGGGAAGCTTTCTTT. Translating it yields CASSLAQGEAFF.

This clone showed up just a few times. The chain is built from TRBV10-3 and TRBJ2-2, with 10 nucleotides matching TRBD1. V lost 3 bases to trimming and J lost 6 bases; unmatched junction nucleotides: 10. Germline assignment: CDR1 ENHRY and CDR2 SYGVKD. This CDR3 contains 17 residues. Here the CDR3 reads CAISDTQGTGVAGELFF. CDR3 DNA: TGTGCCATCAGTGATACCCAAGGGACAGGGGTAGCCGGGGAGCTGTTTTTT.

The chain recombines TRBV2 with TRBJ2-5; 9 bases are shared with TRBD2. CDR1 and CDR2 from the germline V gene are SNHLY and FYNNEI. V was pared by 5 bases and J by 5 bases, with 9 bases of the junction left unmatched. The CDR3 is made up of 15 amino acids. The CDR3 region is CASSPFGAGGETQYF. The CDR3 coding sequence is TGTGCCAGCAGTCCCTTTGGGGCGGGAGGGGAGACCCAGTACTTC.

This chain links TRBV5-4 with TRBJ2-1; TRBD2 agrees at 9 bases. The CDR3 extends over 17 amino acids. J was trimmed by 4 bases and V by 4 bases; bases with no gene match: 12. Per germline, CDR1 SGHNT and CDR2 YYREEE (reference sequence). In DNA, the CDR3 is TGTGCCAGCAGCGACGAGGGTGGTAGCGGGGGATACAATGAGCAGTTCTTC. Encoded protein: CASSDEGGSGGYNEQFF.

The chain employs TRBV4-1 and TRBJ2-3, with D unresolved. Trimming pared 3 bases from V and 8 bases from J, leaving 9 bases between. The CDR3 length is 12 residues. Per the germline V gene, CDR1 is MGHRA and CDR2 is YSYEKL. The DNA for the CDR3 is TGCGCCAGCAGCCAGGTGGGCATTACGCAGTATTTT. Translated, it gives CASSQVGITQYF.

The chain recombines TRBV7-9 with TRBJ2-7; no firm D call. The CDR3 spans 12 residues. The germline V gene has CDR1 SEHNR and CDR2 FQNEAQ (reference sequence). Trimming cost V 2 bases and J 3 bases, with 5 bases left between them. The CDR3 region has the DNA TGTGCCAGCAGCTTAAATCTCTACGAGCAGTACTTC. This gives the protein CASSLNLYEQYF.

The DNA of the CDR3 is TGTGCCAGCAGCTCAGGGGTTGGGTCTGGAAACACCATATATTTT. Residues: CASSSGVGSGNTIYF. V and J are TRBV7-9 and TRBJ1-3, with a weak D call TRBD1 (6 bases). Looked up from germline, CDR1 is SEHNR and CDR2 is FQNEAQ (reference sequence). V lost 4 bases to trimming and J lost 1 base, with 11 bases between them. CDR3 size: 15 residues.

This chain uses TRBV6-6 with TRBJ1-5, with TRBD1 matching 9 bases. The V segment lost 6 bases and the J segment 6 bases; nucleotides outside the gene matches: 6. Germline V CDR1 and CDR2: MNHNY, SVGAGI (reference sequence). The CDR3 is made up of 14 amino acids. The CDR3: CASSPTGGGQPQHF. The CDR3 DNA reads TGTGCCAGCAGCCCTACAGGGGGCGGTCAGCCCCAGCATTTT.

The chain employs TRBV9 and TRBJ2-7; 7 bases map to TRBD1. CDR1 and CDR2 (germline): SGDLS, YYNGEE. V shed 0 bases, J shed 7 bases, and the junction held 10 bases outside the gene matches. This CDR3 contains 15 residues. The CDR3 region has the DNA TGTGCCAGCAGCGTAGCCCCCGGACAGGCCCAGGAGCAGTACTTC. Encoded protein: CASSVAPGQAQEQYF.

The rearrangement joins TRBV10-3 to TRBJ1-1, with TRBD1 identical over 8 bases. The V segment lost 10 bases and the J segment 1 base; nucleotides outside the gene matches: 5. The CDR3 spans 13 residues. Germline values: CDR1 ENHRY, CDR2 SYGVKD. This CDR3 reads CARRTGTNTEAFF. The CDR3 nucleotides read TGTGCCAGACGGACAGGGACGAACACTGAAGCTTTCTTT.

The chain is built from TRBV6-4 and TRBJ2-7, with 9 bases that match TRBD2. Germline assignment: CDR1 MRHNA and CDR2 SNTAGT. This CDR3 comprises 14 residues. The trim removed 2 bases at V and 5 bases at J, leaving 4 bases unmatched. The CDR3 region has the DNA TGTGCCAGCAGTGACCCAGCGGGAGGCCACGAGCAGTACTTC. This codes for CASSDPAGGHEQYF.

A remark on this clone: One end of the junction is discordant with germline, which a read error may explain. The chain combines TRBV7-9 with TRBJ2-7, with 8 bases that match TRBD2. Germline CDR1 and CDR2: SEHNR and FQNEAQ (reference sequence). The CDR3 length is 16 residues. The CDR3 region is CSSSILTSGTSYEQYF. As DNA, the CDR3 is TGTTCCAGCAGCATTCTAACTAGCGGTACTTCCTACGAGCAGTACTTC.

CDR3 protein: CASSLSGREQFF. The CDR3 DNA is TGTGCCAGCAGTTTATCTGGCCGAGAGCAGTTCTTC. The gene calls are TRBV27 and TRBJ2-1; the D is unclear. This CDR3 has 12 residues. CDR1 is MNHEY, CDR2 SMNVEV, per germline (reference sequence). Trimming removed 0 bases at V and 10 bases at J, with 7 bases between.

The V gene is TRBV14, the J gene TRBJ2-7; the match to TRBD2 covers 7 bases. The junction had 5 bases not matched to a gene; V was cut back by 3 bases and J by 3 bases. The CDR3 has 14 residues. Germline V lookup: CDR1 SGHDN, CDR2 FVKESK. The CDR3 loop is CASSHGGGSYEQYF. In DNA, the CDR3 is TGTGCCAGCAGCCATGGGGGGGGGAGCTACGAGCAGTACTTC.

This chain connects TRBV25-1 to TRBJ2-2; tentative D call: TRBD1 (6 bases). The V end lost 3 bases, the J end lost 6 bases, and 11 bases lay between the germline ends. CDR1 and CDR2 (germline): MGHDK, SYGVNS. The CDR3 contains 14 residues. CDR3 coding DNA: TGTGCCAGCAGTGATGCAGGGGCCCCCGGGGAGCTGTTTTTT. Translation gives CASSDAGAPGELFF.

The CDR3 loop reads CASSDDSPQAAFF. CDR3 coding DNA: TGTGCCAGCAGTGACGACAGCCCCCAGGCTGCTTTCTTT. The V call is TRBV6-1, the J call TRBJ1-1; D perhaps matches TRBD1 (5 bases). V lost 3 bases, J lost 11 bases, and 16 bases lay in between. The CDR3 contains 13 residues. Germline V gene lookup returns CDR1 MNHNS and CDR2 SASEGT.

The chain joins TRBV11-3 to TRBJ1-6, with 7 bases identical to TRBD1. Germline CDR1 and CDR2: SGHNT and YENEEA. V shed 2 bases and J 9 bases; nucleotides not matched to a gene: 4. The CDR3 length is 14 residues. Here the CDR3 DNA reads TGTGCCAGCAGCTTACAGGGGGGCGGTTCACCCCTCCACTTT. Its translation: CASSLQGGGSPLHF. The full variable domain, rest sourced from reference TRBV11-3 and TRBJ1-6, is EAGVVQSPRYKIIEKKQPVAFWCNPISGHNTLYWYLQNLGQGPELLIRYENEEAVDDSQLPKDRFSAERLKGVDSTLKIQPAELGDSAVYLCASSLQGGGSPLHFGNGTRLTVT.

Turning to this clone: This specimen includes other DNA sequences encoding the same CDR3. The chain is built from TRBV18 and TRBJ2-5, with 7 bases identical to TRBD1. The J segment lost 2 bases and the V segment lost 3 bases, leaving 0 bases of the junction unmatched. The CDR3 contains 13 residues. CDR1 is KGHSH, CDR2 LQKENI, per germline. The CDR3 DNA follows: TGTGCCAGCTCACCGGGACAGCAAGAGACCCAGTACTTC. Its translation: CASSPGQQETQYF. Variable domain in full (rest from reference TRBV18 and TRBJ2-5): NAGVMQNPRHLVRRRGQEARLRCSPMKGHSHVYWYRQLPEEGLKFMVYLQKENIIDESGMPKERFSAEFPKEGPSILRIQQVVRGDSAAYFCASSPGQQETQYFGPGTRLLVL.

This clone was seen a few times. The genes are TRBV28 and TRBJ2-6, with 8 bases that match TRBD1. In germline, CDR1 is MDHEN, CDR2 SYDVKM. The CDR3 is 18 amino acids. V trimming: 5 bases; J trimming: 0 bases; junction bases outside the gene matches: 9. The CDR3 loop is CASSPWGQADSGANVLTF. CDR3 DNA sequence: TGTGCCAGCAGTCCTTGGGGACAGGCGGACTCTGGGGCCAACGTCCTGACTTTC.

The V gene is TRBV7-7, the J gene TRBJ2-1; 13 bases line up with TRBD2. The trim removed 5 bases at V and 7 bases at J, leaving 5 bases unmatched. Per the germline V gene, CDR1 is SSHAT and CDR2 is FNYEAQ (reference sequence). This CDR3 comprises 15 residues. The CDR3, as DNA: TGTGCCAGCAGCCCGACTAGCGGGGGGCAGAATGAGCAGTTCTTC. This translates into CASSPTSGGQNEQFF.

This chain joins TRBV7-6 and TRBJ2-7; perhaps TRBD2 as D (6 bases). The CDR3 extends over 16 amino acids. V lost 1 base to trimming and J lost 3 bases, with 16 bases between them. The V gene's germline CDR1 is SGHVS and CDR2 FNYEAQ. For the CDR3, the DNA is TGTGCCAGCAGCTTAGGGGGCCGAGGAGGGAGCTACGAGCAGTACTTC. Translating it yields CASSLGGRGGSYEQYF.